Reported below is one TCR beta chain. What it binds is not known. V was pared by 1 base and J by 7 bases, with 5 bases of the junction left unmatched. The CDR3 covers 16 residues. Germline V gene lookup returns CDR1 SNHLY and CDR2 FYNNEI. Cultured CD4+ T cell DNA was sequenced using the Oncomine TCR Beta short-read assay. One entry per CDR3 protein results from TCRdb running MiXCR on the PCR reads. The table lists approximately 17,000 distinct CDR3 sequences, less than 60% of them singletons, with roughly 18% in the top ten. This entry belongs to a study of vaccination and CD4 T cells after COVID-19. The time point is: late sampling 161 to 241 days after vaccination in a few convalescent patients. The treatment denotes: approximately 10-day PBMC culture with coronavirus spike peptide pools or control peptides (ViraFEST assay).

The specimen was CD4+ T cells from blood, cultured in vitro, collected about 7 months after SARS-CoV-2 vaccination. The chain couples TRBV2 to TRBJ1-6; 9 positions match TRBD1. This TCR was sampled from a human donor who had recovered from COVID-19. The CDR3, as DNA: TGTGCCAGCAGTGAAGAGGGACAGGGCCTAAATTCACCCCTCCACTTT. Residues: CASSEEGQGLNSPLHF.